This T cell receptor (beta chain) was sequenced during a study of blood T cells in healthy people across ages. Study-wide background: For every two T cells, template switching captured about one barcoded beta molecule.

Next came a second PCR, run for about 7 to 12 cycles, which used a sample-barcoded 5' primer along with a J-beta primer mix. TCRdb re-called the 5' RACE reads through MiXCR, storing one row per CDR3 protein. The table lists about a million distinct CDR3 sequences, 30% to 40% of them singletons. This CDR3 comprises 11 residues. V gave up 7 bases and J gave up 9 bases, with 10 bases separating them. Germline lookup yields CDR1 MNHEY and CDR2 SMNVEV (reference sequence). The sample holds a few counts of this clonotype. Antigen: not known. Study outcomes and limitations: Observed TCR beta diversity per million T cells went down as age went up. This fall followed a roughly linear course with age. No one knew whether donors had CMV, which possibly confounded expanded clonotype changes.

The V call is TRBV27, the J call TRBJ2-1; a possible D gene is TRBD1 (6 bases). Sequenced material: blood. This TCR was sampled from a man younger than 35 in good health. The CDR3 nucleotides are TGTGCCAGCACACTAGGGGGTGAGCAGTTCTTC. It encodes CASTLGGEQFF.